This section outlines one TCR beta chain sequence together with its context. The antigen remains unidentified. The sample belongs to a study of T-cell reconstitution after alpha-beta-depleted transplantation in children. Study outcomes and limitations: The origin of alpha-beta T cells about two months after transplant was reportedly several hundred expanded graft clones. Some patients owed their high day-60 TCRbeta diversity to surviving recipient T cells and thymic progenitors.

The TCRbeta library incorporated unique molecular identifiers. TCRdb re-derived calls from the PCR reads in MiXCR, one entry per CDR3 protein. Found here are about 350,000 distinct CDR3 sequences, 15% to 20% of them singletons; the top ten hold about 41%. Germline CDR1 and CDR2: LGHDT and YNNKEL (reference sequence). The CDR3 has 17 residues. After removal of 0 bases from V and 0 bases from J, the junction contained 5 bases not matched to a gene. Material: PBMCs, mostly from graft donor cells, obtained 360 days after TCRalphabeta/CD19-depleted stem cell transplant. The genes are TRBV3-1 and TRBJ2-7; 10 nucleotides align to TRBD2. This receptor was obtained from a male patient aged 2 to 9 who had a stem cell transplant for acute lymphoblastic leukemia, so the T cells may come from the graft donor. Here the CDR3 reads CASSQDPLAGGSYEQYF. DNA of the CDR3: TGTGCCAGCAGCCAAGATCCGTTAGCGGGGGGCTCCTACGAGCAGTACTTC.